One sample yielded the 15 T cell receptor beta chains listed below, sequenced in a study of beta chain features in type 1 diabetes. Study results and caveats: Across all four CD4+ subsets, people with type 1 diabetes showed modestly shorter TCRB CDR3s.

Isolated RNA was reverse transcribed in full, so expressed TCRB transcripts were sequenced. TCRdb's table, derived via immunoSEQ multiplex PCR, lists solely in-frame clones and lacks some. Of some 63,000 clones in the sample, approximately 47% were seen once. No antigen has been assigned to these receptors. The sequenced sample consisted of central memory CD4+ T cells from blood. The receptors come from a man aged 25-45 years with type 1 diabetes.

The chain joins TRBV6-6 to TRBJ2-6; 12 nucleotides align to TRBD1. CDR3 length: 16 residues. The V gene's germline CDR1 is MNHNY and CDR2 SVGAGI (reference sequence). J gave up 4 bases and V 6 bases, and 4 bases lay outside the gene matches. CDR3 region: CASRGQGASGANVLTF. Here the CDR3 DNA reads TGTGCCAGCAGGGGACAGGGGGCATCGGGGGCCAACGTCCTGACTTTC.

This chain links TRBV6-1 with TRBJ1-6, with TRBD1 matching over 8 bases. The CDR3 consists of 15 residues. Germline CDR1 MNHNS, CDR2 SASEGT. Trimming cost V 6 bases and J 7 bases; bases outside gene matches: 8. The CDR3 spells CASRGDRTGNSPLHF. DNA of the CDR3: TGTGCCAGCAGGGGGGACAGGACGGGGAATTCACCCCTCCACTTT.

The J gene is TRBJ2-5, the V gene TRBV7-7, with 11 bases that match TRBD1. After removal of 5 bases from V and 5 bases from J, the junction contained 4 bases not matched to a gene. CDR1 is SSHAT and CDR2 is FNYEAQ in the germline V gene (reference sequence). CDR3 length: 14 residues. CDR3 residues: CASSRTGGPETQYF. The CDR3 region has the DNA TGTGCCAGCAGCCGGACAGGGGGCCCGGAGACCCAGTACTTC.

The chain combines TRBV4-1 with TRBJ1-1, with D possibly being TRBD1 (5 bases). The CDR3 totals 14 residues. Per germline, CDR1 MGHRA and CDR2 YSYEKL. Trimming cost V 3 bases and J 1 base, with 9 bases left between them. The CDR3 DNA reads as TGCGCCAGCAGCCAGGGACTTCGGAACACTGAAGCTTTCTTT. Its translation is CASSQGLRNTEAFF.

This clone was counted only a few times. The V and J genes are TRBV19 and TRBJ2-1; D is perhaps TRBD1 (7 bases). V was clipped by 6 bases and J by 6 bases, with 15 bases between them. Germline CDR1 reads LNHDA; CDR2 reads SQIVND (reference sequence). CDR3 length equals 14 residues. CDR3 protein: CASRRLGGGNEQFF. As DNA, the CDR3 is TGTGCCAGTAGGCGACTAGGGGGCGGCAATGAGCAGTTCTTC.

There are a few counts of this clone. The V call is TRBV18, the J call TRBJ1-3, with TRBD1 matching over 7 bases. From germline, CDR1 is KGHSH and CDR2 LQKENI. V lost 0 bases, J lost 0 bases, and 2 bases stayed unmatched. This CDR3 is built from 16 residues. CDR3 in DNA: TGTGCCAGCTCACCACCGGGACAGAGCTCTGGAAACACCATATATTTT. Its protein product is CASSPPGQSSGNTIYF. The full variable domain, completed using reference TRBV18 and TRBJ1-3, is NAGVMQNPRHLVRRRGQEARLRCSPMKGHSHVYWYRQLPEEGLKFMVYLQKENIIDESGMPKERFSAEFPKEGPSILRIQQVVRGDSAAYFCASSPPGQSSGNTIYFGEGSWLTVV.

The rearrangement joins TRBV14 to TRBJ1-2; TRBD1 is a possible D gene (5 bases). Trimming took off 0 bases at V and 7 bases at J, with 6 bases between the two ends. The CDR3 is made up of 12 amino acids. The germline CDR1 and CDR2 sequences are SGHDN and FVKESK. CDR3 DNA: TGTGCCAGCAGCCAAGACAGGGCTGGCTACACCTTC. Translating it yields CASSQDRAGYTF.

The V gene is TRBV2, the J gene TRBJ1-1; TRBD1 matches at 9 bases. Germline V CDR1 and CDR2: SNHLY, FYNNEI. The ends lost 7 bases at V and 4 bases at J; junction bases unmatched: 7. This CDR3 comprises 14 residues. DNA for the CDR3: TGTGCCAGCAAGTTCGACAGGGGGTTCACTGAAGCTTTCTTT. It is translated as CASKFDRGFTEAFF. Using reference TRBV2 and TRBJ1-1 for the parts outside the CDR3, the full variable domain is EPEVTQTPSHQVTQMGQEVILRCVPISNHLYFYWYRQILGQKVEFLVSFYNNEISEKSEIFDDQFSVERPDGSNFTLKIRSTKLEDSAMYFCASKFDRGFTEAFFGQGTRLTVV.

This rearrangement joins TRBV5-1 to TRBJ2-7; D is perhaps TRBD1 (8 bases). Germline values: CDR1 SGHRS, CDR2 YFSETQ. This CDR3 is 14 amino acids long. V was pared by 4 bases and J by 3 bases, with 14 bases between. The CDR3 loop is CASSPGGQVYEQYF. The CDR3 coding sequence is TGCGCCAGCAGCCCGGGGGGACAGGTCTACGAGCAGTACTTC.

This clone was picked up a small number of times. The chain uses TRBV6-5 and TRBJ1-1, with a tentative D call TRBD1 (5 bases). The CDR3 is 15 amino acids. CDR1 and CDR2 from the germline V gene are MNHEY and SVGAGI. V was cut by 0 bases and J by 11 bases, with 19 bases left in between. This CDR3 reads CASSYSRRGEHRAFF. As DNA, the CDR3 is TGTGCCAGCAGTTACTCGAGGAGGGGAGAGCACCGGGCTTTCTTT.

This clone was counted at least ten times. This sequence joins TRBV4-1 and TRBJ2-3, with 9 positions matching TRBD2. The germline CDR1 and CDR2 sequences are MGHRA and YSYEKL. V trimming: 1 base; J trimming: 4 bases; junction bases outside the gene matches: 6. This CDR3 contains 16 residues. CDR3 DNA: TGCGCCAGCAGCCAAGGTGGTAGCGGGAGTCCAGATACGCAGTATTTT. Residues: CASSQGGSGSPDTQYF.

As regards this clone: The identical CDR3 is also encoded by other nucleotide sequences in the sample. The chain couples TRBV5-6 to TRBJ1-1, with D perhaps TRBD1 (6 bases). The CDR3 extends over 15 amino acids. The V and J ends lost 4 bases and 1 base respectively, with 14 bases between them. CDR1 and CDR2 (germline): SGHDT, YYEEEE. Written as DNA, the CDR3 is TGTGCCAGCAGCCGCCGGACAGAGAGGAACACTGAAGCTTTCTTT. Its protein is CASSRRTERNTEAFF.

The chain links TRBV7-2 to TRBJ1-1, with D maybe TRBD1 (5 bases). Trimming pared 5 bases from V and 1 base from J, leaving 11 bases between. The CDR3 is made up of 14 amino acids. Germline V gene lookup returns CDR1 SGHTA and CDR2 FQGNSA. DNA of the CDR3: TGTGCCAGCAGCCTGTTCGGGGGGAACACTGAAGCTTTCTTT. Its translation: CASSLFGGNTEAFF.

The V and J genes are TRBV5-1 and TRBJ2-1, with TRBD2 matching 7 bases. V lost 5 bases, J lost 10 bases, and 3 bases stayed unmatched. The CDR3 runs 11 residues. Germline lookup yields CDR1 SGHRS and CDR2 YFSETQ. CDR3 region: CASSRGEEQFF. DNA for the CDR3: TGCGCCAGCAGTCGGGGGGAGGAGCAGTTCTTC.

The chain recombines TRBV19 with TRBJ2-5; D perhaps matches TRBD1 (6 bases). The CDR3 is made up of 16 amino acids. Trimming left V 5 bases short and J 5 bases short, with 21 bases between. Looked up from germline, CDR1 is LNHDA and CDR2 is SQIVND (reference sequence). The CDR3, as DNA: TGTGCCAGTAGTCCCCGGGCCCAGGGGTATGTTGAGACCCAGTACTTC. Protein sequence: CASSPRAQGYVETQYF.